The present entry profiles one T cell receptor beta chain with its context. The data were obtained in a study of CD8+ T cells in alopecia areata. Investigators isolated RNA and reverse transcribed it into cDNA to act as the sequencing template. Clones were read by immunoSEQ multiplex PCR, and TCRdb kept only the in-frame ones, dropping some. This sample has about 200,000 clones; roughly 60% occur once, and the top ten carry under 7%. Trimming left V 6 bases short and J 1 base short, with 13 bases between. CDR3 length: 14 residues. CDR1 and CDR2 from the germline V gene are SGHDT and YYEEEE. Specified treatment: oral pan-JAK inhibitor, 5-10 mg twice daily.

This specimen consisted of CD4+ T cells sorted from blood, obtained at week 24, from a patient treated with tofacitinib. The chain couples TRBV5-6 to TRBJ1-1; D perhaps matches TRBD1 (5 bases). This receptor was taken from a human donor with alopecia areata. The DNA for the CDR3 is TGTGCCAGCAAACCGACGGGGCAGAACACTGAAGCTTTCTTT. Translated, it gives CASKPTGQNTEAFF.